A single sample gave rise to the 23 T cell receptor beta chains below, sequenced in a study of shared clonotypes between healthy human individuals. Using immunoSEQ multiplex PCR, the repertoire was profiled, and TCRdb retains in-frame clones only, with some absent. The data show about 1 million clones, around 74% seen once. The sequencing sample was made of memory CD4+ T cells sorted from blood. Stated subset: CD45RA-negative fraction. The receptors stem from a man aged 18 to 30 in good health.

This clone was recorded only once. The CDR3 is CASSVNRDRVVYEQYF. In DNA form, the CDR3 reads TGTGCCAGCAGCGTAAACCGGGACAGGGTAGTCTACGAGCAGTACTTC. V gene TRBV7-2 combines with J gene TRBJ2-7; 9 bases match TRBD1. The CDR3 is 16 residues long. The germline CDR1 and CDR2 sequences are SGHTA and FQGNSA. Germline trimming cut 5 bases from V and 3 bases from J; bases unmatched to any gene: 11.

The rearrangement uses TRBV28 and TRBJ2-3; D not certain. There are 13 residues in the CDR3. V was cut by 5 bases and J by 4 bases, with 10 bases left in between. Germline V gene data show CDR1 as MDHEN and CDR2 as SYDVKM. This CDR3 is CASSLTSSDTQYF. The CDR3 DNA follows: TGTGCCAGCAGTCTGACGAGCTCAGATACGCAGTATTTT.

This chain uses TRBV27 with TRBJ2-3, with 8 bases identical to TRBD1. The CDR3 totals 15 residues. With V trimmed by 7 bases and J by 6 bases, 12 bases remained unmatched. Germline V gene sequence: CDR1 MNHEY, CDR2 SMNVEV (reference sequence). This CDR3 is CASTPLGQGEDTQYF. The CDR3 coding sequence is TGTGCCAGCACCCCTCTTGGACAGGGAGAGGATACGCAGTATTTT.

This clone was observed a single time. V gene TRBV6-5 combines with J gene TRBJ2-1, with D perhaps matching TRBD1 (5 bases). Trimming cost V 3 bases and J 3 bases, with 6 bases left between them. CDR3 length: 13 residues. Germline loops: CDR1 MNHEY, CDR2 SVGAGI. This CDR3 is CASSYDSYNEQFF. The DNA of the CDR3 is TGTGCCAGCAGTTATGACAGCTACAATGAGCAGTTCTTC.

The rearrangement links TRBV2 to TRBJ1-5; 9 bases align to TRBD1. The CDR3 is 14 amino acids. The trim removed 8 bases at V and 2 bases at J, leaving 4 bases unmatched. Germline V lookup: CDR1 SNHLY, CDR2 FYNNEI. The CDR3 DNA sequence: TGTGCCAGCCTACAGGGGGCCGGCAATCAGCCCCAGCATTTT. This gives the protein CASLQGAGNQPQHF.

This chain joins TRBV28 and TRBJ2-7, with a possible D match to TRBD2 (5 bases). V lost 3 bases to trimming and J lost 5 bases, with 14 bases between them. The germline V gene encodes CDR1 MDHEN and CDR2 SYDVKM. CDR3 length: 14 residues. The chain's CDR3 is CASSLAGEIHEQYF. In nucleotides, the CDR3 is TGTGCCAGCAGTTTGGCTGGGGAGATCCACGAGCAGTACTTC.

The chain uses TRBV9 and TRBJ2-1; 9 bases are shared with TRBD2. CDR1 SGDLS and CDR2 YYNGEE come from the germline V gene. The CDR3 length is 15 residues. J lost 5 bases, V lost 1 base, and 4 bases had no gene match. The CDR3 DNA reads TGTGCCAGCAGCGTAAGTAGCGGGAGTCACAATGAGCAGTTCTTC. It is translated as CASSVSSGSHNEQFF.

The V gene is TRBV19, the J gene TRBJ1-1; unclear D gene. CDR1 is LNHDA and CDR2 is SQIVND in the germline V gene (reference sequence). The CDR3 is made up of 16 amino acids. Trimming left V 6 bases short and J 3 bases short, with 20 bases between. This chain's CDR3 is CASRETRSARDTEAFF. As DNA, the CDR3 is TGTGCCAGTAGGGAGACACGGTCGGCTAGGGACACTGAAGCTTTCTTT.

The chain couples TRBV7-9 to TRBJ2-5; maybe TRBD2 (5 bases). Trimming cost V 8 bases and J 2 bases, with 12 bases left between them. The CDR3 is 13 amino acids. CDR1 and CDR2 from the germline V gene are SEHNR and FQNEAQ (reference sequence). This CDR3 reads CASAQTGQETQYF. The CDR3 DNA reads TGTGCCAGCGCACAGACGGGGCAAGAGACCCAGTACTTC.

This clone has only a few counts. The rearrangement links TRBV30 to TRBJ1-6, with a possible D match to TRBD1 (6 bases). The CDR3 extends over 16 amino acids. Germline CDR1 is GTSNPN and CDR2 is SVGIG (reference sequence). Deletions cut 1 base from V and 2 bases from J, with 12 bases between. CDR3 in DNA: TGTGCCTGGAGTGCCAACCGACAGGCCTATAATTCACCCCTCCACTTT. The encoded protein is CAWSANRQAYNSPLHF.

This sequence joins TRBV7-2 and TRBJ1-6, with 7 bases matching TRBD1. CDR1 and CDR2 from the germline V gene are SGHTA and FQGNSA. CDR3 length: 14 residues. V lost 5 bases and J lost 10; bases outside the gene matches: 8. The DNA of the CDR3 is TGTGCCAGCAGCCCCCAGGGGGGGGGCTCACCCCTCCACTTT. This encodes CASSPQGGGSPLHF.

The chain links TRBV5-1 to TRBJ1-1, with D possibly being TRBD1 (6 bases). CDR3 length equals 13 residues. Trimming stripped 9 bases from V and 5 bases from J, with 17 bases between. The germline V gene has CDR1 SGHRS and CDR2 YFSETQ. As DNA, the CDR3 is TGCGCCACCAAAGGCGGGGGCGGGACTGAAGCTTTCTTT. Its translation: CATKGGGGTEAFF.

This sequence joins TRBV6-1 and TRBJ2-7, with TRBD1 identical over 11 bases. V trimming: 11 bases; J trimming: 3 bases; junction bases outside the gene matches: 6. In germline, CDR1 is MNHNS, CDR2 SASEGT. This CDR3 has 13 residues. CDR3 nucleotide sequence: TGTGCCGGAGGACAGGGGGCCTTCTACGAGCAGTACTTC. It translates to CAGGQGAFYEQYF.

V usage is TRBV11-1 and J usage is TRBJ2-7, with TRBD1 matching 7 bases. The CDR3 runs to 15 residues. Germline V CDR1 and CDR2: SGHAT, FQDESV (reference sequence). Trimming at V came to 5 bases and at J to 0 bases, leaving 7 bases not matched to a gene. Here the CDR3 reads CASSGKTGISYEQYF. CDR3 DNA sequence: TGTGCCAGCAGCGGCAAGACAGGGATCTCCTACGAGCAGTACTTC.

The genes are TRBV21-1 and TRBJ2-1; whether TRBD2, the table's D call, matches the DNA was not checked. TRBV21-1 is reported as a pseudogene. The CDR3 sequence is 21 residues long. The CDR3 region has the DNA TGTGCCAGCAGTCGACCTGAGGCCATACTAGCGGGAGGGGGCTCCTACAATGAGCAGTTCTTC. Protein: CASSRPEAILAGGGSYNEQFF.

This clone was counted a few times. The J gene is TRBJ1-5, the V gene TRBV6-1; perhaps TRBD1 as D (6 bases). The CDR3 is made up of 15 amino acids. Trimming removed 6 bases at V and 3 bases at J, with 15 bases between. Germline V gene data show CDR1 as MNHNS and CDR2 as SASEGT. Written as DNA, the CDR3 is TGTGCCAGCAGGGACAGTCGACTACTCAATCAGCCCCAGCATTTT. Protein sequence: CASRDSRLLNQPQHF.

This rearrangement joins TRBV5-1 to TRBJ1-2, with 10 bases lining up with TRBD1. The germline V gene encodes CDR1 SGHRS and CDR2 YFSETQ. CDR3 length equals 15 residues. V dropped 5 bases and J dropped 0; count of bases not matched to a gene: 4. The CDR3 nucleotides read TGCGCCAGCAGGGAAGGGACAGGGGCTAACTATGGCTACACCTTC. This translates into CASREGTGANYGYTF.

This clone was recorded only once. V is TRBV27 and J is TRBJ1-4; D ambiguous. The V end was cut by 5 bases, the J end by 0 bases, with 22 bases between. Germline CDR1 is MNHEY and CDR2 is SMNVEV (reference sequence). CDR3 size: 19 residues. This chain's CDR3 is CASSPRRGPPQTTNEKLFF. As DNA, the CDR3 is TGTGCCAGCAGTCCTCGACGAGGGCCCCCTCAAACAACTAATGAAAAACTGTTTTTT.

This chain links TRBV4-2 with TRBJ2-3, with D perhaps being TRBD1 or TRBD2 (5 bases each). Germline lookup yields CDR1 LGHNA and CDR2 YNFKEQ. V lost 0 bases and J 1 base, leaving 14 bases between the germline ends. This CDR3 has 17 amino acids. CDR3 amino acids: CASSQDPGTLGTDTQYF. CDR3 nucleotides: TGTGCCAGCAGCCAAGATCCCGGGACCCTGGGCACAGATACGCAGTATTTT.

Notes on this clone: One end of the junction is discordant with germline, which a read error may explain. This chain uses TRBV6-1 with TRBJ1-1; D may be TRBD1 (5 bases). The CDR3 is 17 amino acids. The germline CDR1 and CDR2 sequences are MNHNS and SASEGT. This chain's CDR3 is CASSKAFGHPKNTEAFF. As DNA, the CDR3 is TGTGCCAGCAGTAAAGCTTTCGGACATCCAAAGAACACTGAAGCTTTCTTT.

This chain joins TRBV5-1 and TRBJ2-5; TRBD2 aligns across 12 bases. This CDR3 is built from 16 residues. Germline loops: CDR1 SGHRS, CDR2 YFSETQ. V gave up 1 base and J gave up 5 bases; unmatched junction bases: 6. CDR3 in amino acids: CASSLLRLAGVETQYF. As DNA, the CDR3 is TGCGCCAGCAGCTTGCTCCGACTAGCGGGAGTTGAGACCCAGTACTTC. Together with reference TRBV5-1 and TRBJ2-5, the CDR3 gives the full variable domain: KAGVTQTPRYLIKTRGQQVTLSCSPISGHRSVSWYQQTPGQGLQFLFEYFSETQRNKGNFPGRFSGRQFSNSRSEMNVSTLELGDSALYLCASSLLRLAGVETQYFGPGTRLLVL.

This sequence joins TRBV5-1 and TRBJ2-5; 9 positions agree with TRBD1. Germline values: CDR1 SGHRS, CDR2 YFSETQ. This CDR3 contains 15 residues. V shed 4 bases and J 5 bases; nucleotides not matched to a gene: 9. The CDR3 reads CASSPGQGTHETQYF. The DNA for the CDR3 is TGCGCCAGCAGCCCAGGACAGGGGACGCATGAGACCCAGTACTTC.

V is TRBV6-6 and J is TRBJ2-3, with D unresolved. Germline-derived CDR1 and CDR2 are MNHNY and SVGAGI (reference sequence). The V gene lost 4 bases and the J gene lost 4 bases, with 12 bases spanning the gap. CDR3 length: 14 amino acids. For the CDR3, the DNA is TGTGCCAGCAGTTCTCAAGGGCCGGCAGATACGCAGTATTTT. Protein sequence: CASSSQGPADTQYF.